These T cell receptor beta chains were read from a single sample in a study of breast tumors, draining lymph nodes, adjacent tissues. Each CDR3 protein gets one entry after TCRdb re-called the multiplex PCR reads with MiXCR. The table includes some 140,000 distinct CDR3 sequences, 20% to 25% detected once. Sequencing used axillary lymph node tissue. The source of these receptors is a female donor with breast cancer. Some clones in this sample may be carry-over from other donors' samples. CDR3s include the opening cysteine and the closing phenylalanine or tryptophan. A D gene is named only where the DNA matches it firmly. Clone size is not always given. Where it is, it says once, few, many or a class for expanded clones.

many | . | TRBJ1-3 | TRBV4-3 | CASSQDPTGGSGNTIYF | TGCGCCAGCAGCCAAGATCCTACAGGCGGCTCTGGAAACACCATATATTTT
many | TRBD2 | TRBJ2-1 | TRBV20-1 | CSARVRAGVHEQFF | TGCAGTGCTAGAGTTAGAGCGGGAGTCCATGAGCAGTTCTTC
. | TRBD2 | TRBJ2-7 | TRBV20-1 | CSARPSGSSYNEQYF | TGCAGTGCTAGACCCAGCGGGAGCTCCTACAACGAGCAGTACTTC
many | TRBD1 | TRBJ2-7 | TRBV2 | CASSRDRGSSRRGEQYF | TGTGCCAGCAGTAGGGACAGGGGGTCTAGCCGTCGGGGAGAGCAGTACTTC
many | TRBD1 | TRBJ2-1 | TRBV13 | CASKGAAKDNEQFF | TGTGCCAGCAAGGGGGCTGCCAAGGACAATGAGCAGTTCTTC
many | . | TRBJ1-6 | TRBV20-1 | CSARVSEELGSPLHF | TGCAGTGCTAGAGTTTCGGAAGAATTGGGTTCACCCCTCCACTTT
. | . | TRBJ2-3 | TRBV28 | CASSLDISGHSTDTQYF | TGTGCCAGCAGTTTGGATATAAGCGGGCATAGCACAGATACGCAGTATTTT
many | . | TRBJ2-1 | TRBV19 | CASSIDGNEQFF | TGTGCCAGTAGTATAGACGGTAATGAGCAGTTCTTC
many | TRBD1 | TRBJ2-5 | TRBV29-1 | CSVLGTGGETQYF | TGCAGCGTTTTGGGGACAGGAGGAGAGACCCAGTACTTC
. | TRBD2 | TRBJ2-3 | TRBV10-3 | CAIRGAGGLTDTQYF | TGTGCCATCAGAGGAGCGGGGGGGCTTACAGATACGCAGTATTTT
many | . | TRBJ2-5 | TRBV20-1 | CSARQGTKETQYF | TGCAGTGCTAGACAGGGAACCAAAGAGACCCAGTACTTC
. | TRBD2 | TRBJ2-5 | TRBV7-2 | CASSLGGSGSETQYF | TGTGCCAGCAGCTTAGGGGGTAGCGGGAGCGAGACCCAGTACTTC
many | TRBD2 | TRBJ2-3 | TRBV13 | CASSSRLAGVADTQYF | TGTGCCAGCAGCTCCAGACTAGCGGGAGTGGCAGATACGCAGTATTTT
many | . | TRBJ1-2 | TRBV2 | CASSEPRVGYTF | TGTGCCAGCAGTGAACCCAGAGTTGGCTACACCTTC
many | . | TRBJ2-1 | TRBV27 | CASNPRHLSYNEQFF | TGTGCCAGCAACCCACGACACCTATCCTACAATGAGCAGTTCTTC
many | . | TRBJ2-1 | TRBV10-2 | CASRGAESSYNEQFF | TGCGCCAGCAGGGGAGCGGAAAGCTCCTACAATGAGCAGTTCTTC
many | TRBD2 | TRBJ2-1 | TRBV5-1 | CASSLTGLAGNEQFF | TGCGCCAGCAGCTTAACTGGACTAGCTGGGAACGAGCAGTTCTTC
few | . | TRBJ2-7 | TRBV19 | CASSIAGVSDERYF | TGTGCCAGTAGTATAGCGGGGGTAAGCGACGAGCGGTACTTC
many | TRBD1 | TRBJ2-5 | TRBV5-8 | CASSLGSGQGETQYF | TGTGCCAGCAGCTTGGGCTCGGGACAGGGAGAGACCCAGTACTTC
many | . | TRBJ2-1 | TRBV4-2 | CASSQDLRSEQFF | TGTGCCAGCAGCCAAGACCTGCGCAGTGAGCAGTTCTTC
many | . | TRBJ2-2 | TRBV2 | CASRGTPTGELFF | TGTGCCAGCCGGGGGACCCCAACCGGGGAGCTGTTTTTT
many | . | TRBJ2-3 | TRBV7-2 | CASSFMASPDTQYF | TGTGCCAGCAGCTTTATGGCTAGCCCAGATACGCAGTATTTT
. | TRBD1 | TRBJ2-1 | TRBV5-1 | CASSKPGGDEQFF | TGCGCCAGCAGCAAACCAGGGGGCGATGAGCAGTTCTTC
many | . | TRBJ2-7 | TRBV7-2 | CASSLARGTGYEQYF | TGTGCCAGCAGCTTAGCTCGCGGGACTGGGTACGAGCAGTACTTC
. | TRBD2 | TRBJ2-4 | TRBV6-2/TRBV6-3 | CASSLKGLAGVNIQYF | TGTGCCAGCAGTTTGAAGGGACTAGCGGGAGTGAACATTCAGTACTTC
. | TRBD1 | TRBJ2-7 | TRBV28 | CASSFSGQAVYEQYF | TGTGCCAGCAGTTTCTCGGGACAGGCCGTATACGAGCAGTACTTC
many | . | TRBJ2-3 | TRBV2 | CASKAGWTDTQYF | TGTGCCAGCAAGGCAGGGTGGACAGATACGCAGTATTTT
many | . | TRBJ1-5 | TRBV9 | CASSVEGPSGANQPQHF | TGTGCCAGCAGCGTAGAGGGGCCTTCGGGGGCTAATCAGCCCCAGCATTTT
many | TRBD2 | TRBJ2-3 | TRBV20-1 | CSASLAGGPSGGTDTQYF | TGCAGTGCTAGTCTAGCGGGAGGGCCGAGCGGCGGCACAGATACGCAGTATTTT
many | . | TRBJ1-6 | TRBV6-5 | CASNAGPGNSPLHF | TGTGCCAGCAACGCGGGCCCCGGGAATTCACCCCTCCACTTT
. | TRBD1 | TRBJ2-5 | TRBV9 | CASSVAWSRTGGPQETQYF | TGTGCCAGCAGCGTAGCTTGGTCCAGGACAGGGGGCCCCCAAGAGACCCAGTACTTC
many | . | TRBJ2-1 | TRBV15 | CATSRELGGNEQFF | TGTGCCACCAGCAGGGAACTAGGGGGGAATGAGCAGTTCTTC
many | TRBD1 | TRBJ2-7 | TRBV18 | CASSQQGANEQYF | TGTGCCAGCTCACAGCAGGGGGCCAACGAGCAGTACTTC
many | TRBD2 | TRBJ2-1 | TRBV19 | CASSIVSGSNEQFF | TGTGCCAGTAGTATAGTTAGCGGGAGTAATGAGCAGTTCTTC
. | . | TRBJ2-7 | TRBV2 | CASSEVDPTYEQYF | TGTGCCAGCAGTGAAGTGGATCCAACCTACGAGCAGTACTTC
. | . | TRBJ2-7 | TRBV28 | CASSRSGAPTYEQYF | TGTGCCAGCAGTCGATCAGGGGCCCCCACCTACGAGCAGTACTTC
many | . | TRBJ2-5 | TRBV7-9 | CASSFYISGDFQETQYF | TGTGCCAGCAGCTTTTATATATCAGGAGATTTCCAAGAGACCCAGTACTTC
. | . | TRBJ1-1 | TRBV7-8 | CASSYPGAYEAFF | TGTGCCAGCAGCTATCCCGGGGCATATGAAGCTTTCTTT
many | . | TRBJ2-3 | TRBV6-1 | CASSFPMDSKDTQYF | TGTGCCAGCAGTTTTCCAATGGACAGTAAAGATACGCAGTATTTT
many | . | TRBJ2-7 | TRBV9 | CASSVGIYNYEQYF | TGTGCCAGCAGCGTCGGAATATACAACTACGAGCAGTACTTC
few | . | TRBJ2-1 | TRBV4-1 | CASSRDGVSYNEQFF | TGCGCCAGCAGCCGCGACGGGGTCTCCTACAATGAGCAGTTCTTC
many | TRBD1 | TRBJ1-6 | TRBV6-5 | CASSSRQGAGYNSPLHF | TGTGCCAGCAGTTCCCGACAGGGCGCAGGTTATAATTCACCCCTCCACTTT
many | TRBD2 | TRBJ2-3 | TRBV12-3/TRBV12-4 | CASKLSGRAGETDTQYF | TGTGCCAGCAAACTTAGCGGGAGGGCCGGGGAGACAGATACGCAGTATTTT
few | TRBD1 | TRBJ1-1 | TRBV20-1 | CSALGQGENEAFF | TGCAGTGCCCTAGGACAGGGGGAAAATGAAGCTTTCTTT
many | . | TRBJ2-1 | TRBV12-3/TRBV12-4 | CASSPMGDEQFF | TGTGCCAGCAGCCCGATGGGGGATGAGCAGTTCTTC
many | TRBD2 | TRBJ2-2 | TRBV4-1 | CASSQEGLVPGELFF | TGCGCCAGCAGCCAAGAGGGACTAGTCCCCGGGGAGCTGTTTTTT
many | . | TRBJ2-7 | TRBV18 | CASSPGRQSDEQYF | TGTGCCAGCTCACCGGGACGTCAGTCCGACGAGCAGTACTTC
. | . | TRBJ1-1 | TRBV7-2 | CASSFPGPAFF | TGTGCCAGCAGCTTCCCCGGTCCCGCTTTCTTT